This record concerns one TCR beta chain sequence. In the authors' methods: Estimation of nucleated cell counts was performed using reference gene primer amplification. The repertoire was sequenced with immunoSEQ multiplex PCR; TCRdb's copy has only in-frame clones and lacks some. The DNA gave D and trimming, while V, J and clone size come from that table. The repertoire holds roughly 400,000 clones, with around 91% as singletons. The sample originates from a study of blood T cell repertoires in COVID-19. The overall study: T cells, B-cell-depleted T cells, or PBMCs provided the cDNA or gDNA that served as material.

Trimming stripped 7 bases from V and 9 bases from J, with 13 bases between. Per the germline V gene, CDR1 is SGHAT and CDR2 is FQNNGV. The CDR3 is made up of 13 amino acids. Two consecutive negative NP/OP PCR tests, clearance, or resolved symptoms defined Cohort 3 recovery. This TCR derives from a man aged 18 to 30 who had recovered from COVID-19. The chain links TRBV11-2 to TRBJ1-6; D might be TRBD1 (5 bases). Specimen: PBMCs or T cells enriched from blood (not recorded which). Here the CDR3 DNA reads TGTGCCAGCACCCAGGGTAAATCTTCACCCCTCCACTTT. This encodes CASTQGKSSPLHF.